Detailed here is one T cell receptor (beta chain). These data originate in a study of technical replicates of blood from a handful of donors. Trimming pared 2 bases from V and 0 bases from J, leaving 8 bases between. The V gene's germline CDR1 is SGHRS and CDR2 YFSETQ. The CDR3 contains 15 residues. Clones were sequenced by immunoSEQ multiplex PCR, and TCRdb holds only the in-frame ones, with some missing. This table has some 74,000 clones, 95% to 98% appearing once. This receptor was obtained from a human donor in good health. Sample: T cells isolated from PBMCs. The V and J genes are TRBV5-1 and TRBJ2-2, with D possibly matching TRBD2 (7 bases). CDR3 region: CASSFGGPNTGELFF. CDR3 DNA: TGCGCCAGCAGCTTCGGGGGGCCGAACACCGGGGAGCTGTTTTTT.